The 8 T cell receptor beta chains below come from one sample, sequenced in a study of OX40 agonist ivuxolimab in advanced cancers. Assay: immunoSEQ multiplex PCR; the TCRdb copy retains only in-frame clones and omits some. The sample consists of more than 60,000 clones, over 75% of them appearing once. The specimen comprised CD4+ or CD8+ T cells sorted from blood, sampled in a trial of the OX40 agonist ivuxolimab. All receptors come from an adult with an advanced solid tumor such as melanoma, head and neck, liver or kidney cancer.

The CDR3 region is CASSELGDSPLHF. CDR3 DNA sequence: TGTGCCAGCAGTGAATTGGGGGATTCACCCCTCCACTTT. V usage is TRBV6-1 and J usage is TRBJ1-6, with D possibly TRBD1 on 5 matching bases. Germline V CDR1 and CDR2: MNHNS, SASEGT. Deletions cut 2 bases from V and 8 bases from J, with 7 bases between. CDR3 length: 13 amino acids.

The rearrangement uses TRBV9 and TRBJ2-5; D is perhaps TRBD2 (6 bases). The CDR3 length is 15 residues. Germline-derived CDR1 and CDR2 are SGDLS and YYNGEE. V was clipped by 3 bases and J by 5 bases, with 17 bases between them. CDR3 sequence (DNA): TGTGCCAGCAGCGCCGAGACTAGTCTTGGTGAGACCCAGTACTTC. It codes for CASSAETSLGETQYF. The full variable domain, its missing parts supplied by reference TRBV9 and TRBJ2-5, is DSGVTQTPKHLITATGQRVTLRCSPRSGDLSVYWYQQSLDQGLQFLIQYYNGEERAKGNILERFSAQQFPDLHSELNLSSLELGDSALYFCASSAETSLGETQYFGPGTRLLVL.

This rearrangement joins TRBV6-1 to TRBJ1-1; D gene ambiguous. The CDR3 loop spans 17 amino acids. Trimming removed 4 bases from V and 1 base from J, with 19 bases in between. CDR1 is MNHNS and CDR2 is SASEGT in the germline V gene. The DNA of the CDR3 is TGTGCCAGCAGTGCCGGGTACTCGAAGGGAACGAACACTGAAGCTTTCTTT. Its protein is CASSAGYSKGTNTEAFF.

The CDR3 coding sequence is TGTGCCAGCAGCTTAGTGGGACAGGGTTTCTACGAGCAGTACTTC. This encodes CASSLVGQGFYEQYF. The chain links TRBV13 to TRBJ2-7; 9 bases are a match to TRBD1. The V gene end was trimmed by 1 base and the J gene end by 3 bases; junction bases not matched to a gene: 4. CDR1 PRHDT and CDR2 FYEKMQ come from the germline V gene (reference sequence). The CDR3 has 15 amino acids.

V gene TRBV7-2 combines with J gene TRBJ2-1; TRBD2 might be the D (5 bases). The CDR3 has 15 amino acids. Germline CDR1 is SGHTA and CDR2 is FQGNSA. The germline V and J ends were trimmed by 5 bases and 0 bases, with 11 bases remaining between them. For the CDR3, the DNA is TGTGCCAGCAGCCCCCGACTATACTCCTACAATGAGCAGTTCTTC. Translating gives CASSPRLYSYNEQFF.

The J gene is TRBJ2-2, the V gene TRBV2; a possible D gene is TRBD1 (6 bases). V lost 8 bases, J lost 5 bases, and 12 bases lay in between. Per the germline V gene, CDR1 is SNHLY and CDR2 is FYNNEI. CDR3 size: 13 residues. CDR3 residues: CASPRGGTGELFF. In DNA, the CDR3 is TGTGCCAGCCCCAGGGGCGGTACCGGGGAGCTGTTTTTT.

This chain's CDR3 is CASTPGLQGRVYEQYF. The DNA for the CDR3 is TGTGCCTCCACCCCGGGACTCCAGGGAAGGGTCTACGAGCAGTACTTC. The chain links TRBV7-9 to TRBJ2-7; D might be TRBD2 (6 bases). Per the germline V gene, CDR1 is SEHNR and CDR2 is FQNEAQ (reference sequence). V lost 11 bases, J lost 3 bases, and 26 bases lay in between. CDR3 length: 16 residues.

This chain links TRBV5-5 with TRBJ2-1, with 12 positions matching TRBD1. CDR1 and CDR2 from the germline V gene are SGHKS and YYEKEE (reference sequence). Germline trimming cut 7 bases from V and 6 bases from J; bases unmatched to any gene: 5. This CDR3 spans 14 amino acids. CDR3 sequence (DNA): TGTGCCAGCTTGGGGGACAGGGGGCGCAATGAGCAGTTCTTC. It yields the protein CASLGDRGRNEQFF.